The 15 T cell receptor beta chains presented below share a single source sample, sequenced in a study of post-analysis software for immune sequencing data. Broader study findings: Comparison of patients with controls showed about 5 TRBV segments more frequent in patients, TRBV5-6, TRBV5-1 and TRBV20-1 among them.

Their antigens remain unidentified. Unique molecular identifiers were carried by the TCR beta cDNA libraries. TCRdb redid the calling of the PCR reads with MiXCR, one entry per CDR3 protein. This table holds fewer than 850,000 distinct CDR3 sequences, roughly 50% found once. Sequencing input: blood. These receptors came from a girl under 18 with multiple sclerosis.

The chain has TRBV29-1 and TRBJ2-3; D remains unclear. The CDR3 spans 13 residues. The germline V gene encodes CDR1 SQVTM and CDR2 ANQGSEA. Trimming cost V 4 bases and J 4 bases, with 12 bases left between them. The CDR3 is CSVGSRLADTQYF. The CDR3 nucleotides are TGCAGCGTTGGGTCTAGGTTGGCAGATACGCAGTATTTT.

This chain joins TRBV20-1 and TRBJ2-3, with TRBD2 matching over 10 bases. The germline CDR1 and CDR2 sequences are DFQATT and SNEGSKA (reference sequence). V gave up 6 bases and J gave up 6 bases; unmatched junction bases: 12. The CDR3 loop spans 15 amino acids. CDR3 sequence reads: CSAGPLAGAPDTQYF. The CDR3 nucleotides are TGCAGTGCGGGACCTCTAGCGGGAGCCCCCGATACGCAGTATTTT.

The genes are TRBV5-1 and TRBJ2-1; 7 nucleotides align to TRBD2. V was pared by 4 bases and J by 10 bases, with 8 bases of the junction left unmatched. Germline values: CDR1 SGHRS, CDR2 YFSETQ. The CDR3 is 13 residues long. CDR3 nucleotides: TGCGCCAGCAGCCTGAGGACTAGGGAGGAGCAGTTCTTC. It yields the protein CASSLRTREEQFF.

This chain connects TRBV12-3 or TRBV12-4 to TRBJ2-7; the D gene is possibly TRBD2 (6 bases). The length of the CDR3 is 15 residues. The ends were cut back, 6 bases at V and 2 bases at J, with 17 bases in the middle. In DNA, the CDR3 is TGTGCCAGCAGCCCTGGGGGACTTCCCGCCTACGAGCAGTACTTC. It encodes CASSPGGLPAYEQYF.

The genes are TRBV3-1 and TRBJ2-3; 8 bases align to TRBD2. J was trimmed by 6 bases and V by 7 bases; bases with no gene match: 12. Germline values: CDR1 LGHDT, CDR2 YNNKEL (reference sequence). This CDR3 is built from 15 residues. CDR3 in amino acids: CASISSSGSSDTQYF. CDR3 nucleotide sequence: TGTGCCAGCATTTCGTCTAGCGGGTCGAGTGATACGCAGTATTTT.

The chain joins TRBV6-5 to TRBJ2-3, with a tentative D call TRBD1 (7 bases). V shed 2 bases and J shed 4 bases, with 16 bases lying between them. Per the germline V gene, CDR1 is MNHEY and CDR2 is SVGAGI. CDR3 length: 16 residues. The CDR3 DNA follows: TGTGCCAGCAGTTACGCCGTGGGCAGGGGGGCAGATACGCAGTATTTT. It encodes CASSYAVGRGADTQYF.

The chain recombines TRBV29-1 with TRBJ2-3; 7 nucleotides align to TRBD1. V was clipped by 8 bases and J by 2 bases; unmatched bases: 7. CDR1 and CDR2 from the germline V gene are SQVTM and ANQGSEA. The CDR3 spans 13 residues. The CDR3 protein is CSTEGQNTDTQYF. The CDR3 DNA reads as TGCAGCACAGAGGGACAGAACACAGATACGCAGTATTTT.

The chain uses TRBV12-3 or TRBV12-4 and TRBJ2-7, with D possibly matching TRBD2 (5 bases). Matching the DNA end better, TRBJ2-5 makes the J call doubtful. The CDR3 is made up of 15 amino acids. The CDR3 region is CASSLGPGAGETQYF. The CDR3 DNA reads TGTGCCAGCAGTTTAGGTCCGGGTGCGGGAGAGACCCAGTACTTC.

The chain joins TRBV20-1 to TRBJ2-4, with 9 bases lining up with TRBD1. The junction had 4 bases not matched to a gene; V was cut back by 2 bases and J by 8 bases. The CDR3 is made up of 13 amino acids. The germline V gene encodes CDR1 DFQATT and CDR2 SNEGSKA (reference sequence). The CDR3 reads CSARNRGPYIQYF. The DNA for the CDR3 is TGCAGTGCTAGAAACAGGGGGCCTTACATTCAGTACTTC.

The V and J genes are TRBV20-1 and TRBJ2-1; TRBD2 matches at 13 bases. The CDR3 is 12 amino acids. Germline loops: CDR1 DFQATT, CDR2 SNEGSKA (reference sequence). CDR3 sequence: CGLAGDSNEQFF. In DNA form, the CDR3 reads TGCGGACTAGCGGGAGATTCCAATGAGCAGTTCTTC.

The chain links TRBV29-1 to TRBJ1-2; 8 positions match TRBD1. Germline loops: CDR1 SQVTM, CDR2 ANQGSEA. CDR3 size: 15 residues. The V and J ends lost 3 bases and 2 bases, in that order; junction bases with no gene match: 8. The CDR3 DNA reads as TGCAGCGTTGAGTCGCGGGACAGGTACAACTATGGCTACACCTTC. Protein sequence: CSVESRDRYNYGYTF.

The sample holds a few counts of this clonotype. The chain recombines TRBV29-1 with TRBJ1-2; D ambiguous. The CDR3 spans 12 residues. CDR1 SQVTM and CDR2 ANQGSEA come from the germline V gene. Trimming cost V 4 bases and J 1 base, with 7 bases left between them. The CDR3 DNA reads as TGCAGCGTTGCTTATCGTAACTATGGCTACACCTTC. Translating it yields CSVAYRNYGYTF. Supplemented by reference TRBV29-1 and TRBJ1-2, the full variable domain reads SAVISQKPSRDICQRGTSLTIQCQVDSQVTMMFWYRQQPGQSLTLIATANQGSEATYESGFVIDKFPISRPNLTFSTLTVSNMSPEDSSIYLCSVAYRNYGYTFGSGTRLTVV.

The J gene is TRBJ2-4, the V gene TRBV20-1, with 11 nucleotides matching TRBD2. CDR1 DFQATT and CDR2 SNEGSKA come from the germline V gene (reference sequence). V gave up 3 bases and J gave up 8 bases; unmatched junction bases: 6. The CDR3 runs to 14 residues. CDR3 sequence: CSASTSGSVDIQYF. The CDR3 region has the DNA TGCAGTGCTAGTACTAGCGGGAGTGTTGACATTCAGTACTTC.

This clonotype appeared a few times. The V gene is TRBV12-3 or TRBV12-4, the J gene TRBJ2-7; 13 bases fit TRBD2. The CDR3 runs 15 residues. J gave up 3 bases and V 6 bases, and 5 bases lay outside the gene matches. DNA for the CDR3: TGTGCCAGCAGCTACGGACTAGCGGGGGTCTACGAGCAGTACTTC. It is translated as CASSYGLAGVYEQYF.

In its sample, this clonotype was seen a few times. V usage is TRBV6-5 and J usage is TRBJ2-7, with 7 positions matching TRBD1. Trimming at V came to 0 bases and at J to 5 bases, leaving 10 bases not matched to a gene. The CDR3 consists of 16 residues. From germline, CDR1 is MNHEY and CDR2 SVGAGI. This CDR3 reads CASSYSLEGAVDEQYF. The CDR3 nucleotides read TGTGCCAGCAGTTACTCGTTAGAGGGGGCTGTCGACGAGCAGTACTTC.